These T cell receptor beta chains were read from a single sample in a study of cytomegalovirus exposure and HLA in healthy donors. Clones were read by immunoSEQ multiplex PCR, and TCRdb kept only the in-frame ones, dropping some. This table holds around 170,000 clones, roughly 82% found once. The sample was PBMCs. These receptors were collected from a woman aged 45-60 years in good health and CMV-seropositive. The CDR3 runs from the conserved cysteine through the conserved F or W. Each record gives: V gene, J gene, D gene, clone size, CDR3 protein, CDR3 DNA. The D gene is left open where the match is weak. Size tells how often a clone was seen (once, few, many) or the class of an expanded clone, and some rows leave it out.

TRBV6-1	TRBJ1-5	NA	NA	CASRRETVTQPQHF	TGTGCCAGCAGGAGGGAAACAGTCACTCAGCCCCAGCATTTT
TRBV6-4	TRBJ2-1	TRBD1	NA	CASRTDRGGNEQFF	TGTGCCAGCAGGACGGACAGGGGAGGGAATGAGCAGTTCTTC
TRBV30	TRBJ2-3	NA	NA	CAWSVTYSTDTQYF	TGTGCCTGGAGTGTAACCTATAGCACAGATACGCAGTATTTT
TRBV6-5	TRBJ2-5	NA	few	CASSYDQTVQETQYF	TGTGCCAGCAGTTACGACCAGACAGTCCAAGAGACCCAGTACTTC
TRBV28	TRBJ1-3	NA	NA	CASSLGTQGNTIYF	TGTGCCAGCAGTTTAGGGACACAAGGAAACACCATATATTTT
TRBV7-9	TRBJ2-1	NA	NA	CASSSRGVNFDEQFF	TGTGCCAGCAGTTCCAGGGGGGTCAATTTCGATGAGCAGTTCTTC
TRBV29-1	TRBJ2-5	TRBD2	NA	CSAGGTSGVETQYF	TGCAGCGCGGGTGGGACTAGCGGGGTAGAGACCCAGTACTTC
TRBV15	TRBJ2-3	NA	NA	CATSRDPPVGGHTDTQYF	TGTGCCACCAGCAGAGATCCCCCTGTCGGGGGGCACACAGATACGCAGTATTTT
TRBV7-9	TRBJ2-7	NA	NA	CASSSGLSDEQYF	TGTGCCAGCAGCTCAGGACTAAGCGACGAGCAGTACTTC
TRBV19	TRBJ1-1	TRBD1	NA	CASSQGATEAFF	TGTGCCAGTAGCCAGGGGGCCACTGAAGCTTTCTTT
TRBV4-2	TRBJ2-1	TRBD1	NA	CASSPGQGYAADYNEQFF	TGTGCCAGCAGCCCTGGACAGGGTTATGCTGCGGACTACAATGAGCAGTTCTTC
TRBV10-3	TRBJ2-5	NA	NA	CAISERGGGETQYF	TGTGCCATCAGTGAAAGGGGGGGCGGGGAGACCCAGTACTTC
TRBV6-1	TRBJ2-2	TRBD2	few	CASRSGGVNTGELFF	TGTGCCAGCAGGAGCGGGGGGGTGAACACCGGGGAGCTGTTTTTT
TRBV10-1	TRBJ2-3	TRBD1	NA	CASRGQYTDTQYF	TGCGCCAGCAGGGGACAGTACACAGATACGCAGTATTTT
TRBV19	TRBJ1-6	TRBD1	NA	CASSMRPGGIGNSPLHF	TGTGCCAGTAGTATGCGGCCAGGGGGCATCGGTAATTCACCCCTCCACTTT
TRBV5-4	TRBJ2-3	TRBD2	once	CASSQGTSGVSDTQYF	TGTGCCAGCAGCCAGGGGACTAGCGGGGTGTCAGATACGCAGTATTTT
TRBV23-1	TRBJ1-3	TRBD1	NA	CASSQRGQDSGNTIYF	TGCGCCAGCAGTCAGCGGGGACAGGACTCTGGAAACACCATATATTTT
TRBV28	TRBJ2-7	NA	NA	CASSPTGLKSTYEQYF	TGTGCCAGCAGTCCAACGGGTCTTAAAAGTACCTACGAGCAGTACTTC
TRBV5-1	TRBJ1-2	TRBD1	NA	CASSPTGDYGYTF	TGCGCCAGCAGCCCGACAGGGGACTATGGCTACACCTTC
TRBV15	TRBJ1-2	TRBD1	NA	CATSKDRGDAGGYTF	TGTGCCACCAGCAAGGACAGGGGTGATGCTGGAGGCTACACCTTC
TRBV10-3	TRBJ2-3	TRBD2	NA	CAISSPTSGGGDTQYF	TGTGCCATCAGTTCCCCGACTAGCGGGGGGGGTGATACGCAGTATTTT
TRBV11-2	TRBJ1-1	NA	NA	CASSLQGYTEAFF	TGTGCCAGCAGCTTACAGGGATACACTGAAGCTTTCTTT
TRBV27	TRBJ1-5	TRBD1	NA	CASSNRGRDQPQHF	TGTGCCAGCAGTAACAGGGGGCGCGATCAGCCCCAGCATTTT
TRBV20-1	TRBJ1-1	TRBD1	NA	CSADGTVEAFF	TGCAGTGCGGATGGGACAGTTGAAGCTTTCTTT
TRBV19	TRBJ1-1	TRBD1	NA	CATSPTGGTEAFF	TGTGCCACTAGCCCCACAGGGGGGACTGAAGCTTTCTTT
TRBV30	TRBJ2-7	NA	NA	CAWSPGGGSSYEQYF	TGTGCCTGGAGCCCCGGGGGAGGTAGCTCCTACGAGCAGTACTTC
TRBV9	TRBJ2-5	NA	NA	CASSVTPRETQYF	TGTGCCAGCAGCGTAACACCCAGGGAGACCCAGTACTTC
TRBV4-3	TRBJ1-1	NA	NA	CASSQTELNTEAFF	TGCGCCAGCAGCCAGACAGAACTGAACACTGAAGCTTTCTTT
TRBV18	TRBJ2-7	TRBD1	NA	CASSPQRDSTYEQYF	TGTGCCAGCTCACCACAAAGGGACAGTACCTACGAGCAGTACTTC
TRBV5-1	TRBJ1-1	NA	NA	CASSLGTPNREAFF	TGCGCCAGCAGCTTAGGGACACCGAACCGAGAAGCTTTCTTT
TRBV19	TRBJ1-5	NA	NA	CASSPTGPNQPQHF	TGTGCCAGTAGTCCGACAGGCCCCAATCAGCCCCAGCATTTT
TRBV10-3	TRBJ1-1	TRBD1	NA	CATKVSPQRRTGGTEAFF	TGTGCCACCAAAGTCAGTCCTCAGCGTAGGACAGGGGGAACTGAAGCTTTCTTT
TRBV4-1	TRBJ2-7	TRBD1	NA	CASSLRQGYEQYF	TGCGCCAGCAGCTTGCGACAGGGTTACGAGCAGTACTTC
TRBV27	TRBJ2-7	NA	few	CASSLSTDSYEQYF	TGTGCCAGCAGTTTATCAACGGACAGCTACGAGCAGTACTTC
TRBV6-6	TRBJ1-6	NA	NA	CASRGGTGGSPLHF	TGTGCCAGCAGGGGAGGGACTGGGGGTTCACCCCTCCACTTT
TRBV2	TRBJ2-5	TRBD2	NA	CASKREAGVQETQYF	TGTGCCAGCAAAAGGGAAGCGGGGGTTCAAGAGACCCAGTACTTC
TRBV9	TRBJ2-3	NA	NA	CASSVVARPSTDTQYF	TGTGCCAGCAGCGTAGTAGCTAGGCCGAGCACAGATACGCAGTATTTT
TRBV4-2	TRBJ2-7	TRBD2	NA	CASSRALAGELYEQYF	TGTGCCAGCAGCCGCGCACTAGCGGGGGAGCTATACGAGCAGTACTTC
TRBV2	TRBJ1-5	TRBD1	NA	CASSPPGTGVDQPQHF	TGTGCCAGCTCTCCTCCCGGGACAGGGGTGGATCAGCCCCAGCATTTT
TRBV6-1	TRBJ1-4	NA	once	CASSERGGNEKLFF	TGTGCCAGCAGTGAACGGGGGGGGAATGAAAAACTGTTTTTT
TRBV5-4	TRBJ1-4	TRBD1	NA	CASSVDRGEKLFF	TGTGCCAGCAGCGTCGACAGGGGTGAAAAACTGTTTTTT
TRBV7-2	TRBJ1-6	TRBD1	NA	CASSLRGQGNPPLHF	TGTGCCAGCAGCCTTCGAGGACAGGGGAATCCACCCCTCCACTTT
TRBV6-1	TRBJ2-1	NA	few	CASSPGTLYNEQFF	TGTGCCAGCAGCCCCGGGACACTATACAATGAGCAGTTCTTC
TRBV28	TRBJ2-1	TRBD2	NA	CASSFAGTSGVDEQFF	TGTGCCAGCAGTTTCGCCGGGACTAGCGGGGTAGATGAGCAGTTCTTC
TRBV28	TRBJ2-7	NA	NA	CASRGSSYEQYF	TGTGCCAGCAGGGGGAGTTCCTACGAGCAGTACTTC
TRBV19	TRBJ1-5	NA	NA	CATRPPAGAYLYSNQPQHF	TGTGCCACCCGACCGCCCGCAGGGGCTTACTTATATAGCAATCAGCCCCAGCATTTT
TRBV7-9	TRBJ2-2	TRBD1	few	CASSLTGKTGELFF	TGTGCCAGCAGCTTGACAGGGAAAACCGGGGAGCTGTTTTTT
TRBV14	TRBJ2-5	TRBD2	NA	CASSSHPGTSGTIGETQYF	TGTGCCAGCAGCTCCCACCCCGGGACTAGCGGGACCATTGGGGAGACCCAGTACTTC
TRBV6-5	TRBJ2-3	TRBD1	NA	CASTSQGMADTQYF	TGTGCCAGCACCTCACAGGGGATGGCAGATACGCAGTATTTT
TRBV9	TRBJ1-6	NA	NA	CASSVAGGGPLGPLHF	TGTGCCAGCAGCGTAGCTGGGGGGGGACCCCTAGGACCCCTCCACTTT
TRBV7-2	TRBJ1-5	NA	NA	CASSLRGGGNQPQHF	TGTGCCAGCAGCTTAAGGGGAGGGGGCAATCAGCCCCAGCATTTT
TRBV7-9	TRBJ2-3	TRBD2	NA	CASSLGGGGTDTQYF	TGTGCCAGCAGCTTAGGCGGGGGAGGCACAGATACGCAGTATTTT
TRBV9	TRBJ2-1	NA	NA	CASSVDSGGWNEQFF	TGTGCCAGCAGCGTAGATTCAGGGGGGTGGAATGAGCAGTTCTTC
TRBV7-9	TRBJ1-4	NA	NA	CASSRGEKLFF	TGTGCCAGCAGCCGAGGGGAAAAACTGTTTTTT
TRBV5-1	TRBJ1-1	TRBD1	NA	CASSGTGNGTEAFF	TGTGCCAGCAGCGGGACAGGGAATGGGACTGAAGCTTTCTTT
TRBV7-6	TRBJ1-5	NA	NA	CASSLGRDQPQHF	TGTGCCAGCAGCTTAGGCCGGGATCAGCCCCAGCATTTT
TRBV28	TRBJ1-6	TRBD1	NA	CASTPRTGNSPLHF	TGTGCCAGCACCCCGCGGACAGGGAATTCACCCCTCCACTTT
TRBV7-9	TRBJ2-6	NA	few	CASSGQGWANVLTF	TGTGCCAGCAGCGGCCAGGGGTGGGCCAACGTCCTGACTTTC
TRBV5-1	TRBJ2-5	NA	NA	CASRTRDGGRGETQYF	TGCGCCAGCAGGACTCGGGACGGGGGGCGTGGAGAGACCCAGTACTTC